These 25 T cell receptor beta chains came from one sample sequenced in a study of T cells after yellow fever vaccination. TCRdb ran MiXCR on the 5' RACE reads and lists one entry per CDR3 protein. The table includes nearly 45,000 distinct CDR3 sequences, about 6.8% detected once. The sequences come from CD8+ T cells not binding an NS4B(214-222) dextramer, sorted from PBMCs, collected 45 days after the yellow fever booster vaccination. The source of these receptors is a man aged 30 to 45 who received the YFV17D yellow fever vaccine.

The sample holds many counts of this clonotype. The gene calls are TRBV13 and TRBJ2-1; tentatively, D is TRBD2 (6 bases). Trimming shortened V by 5 bases and J by 6 bases, and 11 bases separated the two germline ends. This CDR3 is 13 amino acids long. The germline V gene encodes CDR1 PRHDT and CDR2 FYEKMQ (reference sequence). CDR3 sequence reads: CASSATRANEQFF. In DNA, the CDR3 is TGTGCCAGCAGCGCGACTAGGGCCAATGAGCAGTTCTTC.

This clonotype occurred many times. This sequence joins TRBV20-1 and TRBJ2-1, with D maybe TRBD2 (5 bases). The germline V gene encodes CDR1 DFQATT and CDR2 SNEGSKA (reference sequence). The CDR3 covers 16 residues. V was shortened by 7 bases and J by 6 bases, with 25 bases between the two germline ends. The CDR3 region has the DNA TGCAGTGTTACGAGGGCAGACCCCCTGGCGTCCAATGAGCAGTTCTTC. Translation gives CSVTRADPLASNEQFF.

This clonotype was counted at least ten times. Lacking the conserved final phenylalanine or tryptophan, this CDR3 likely reflects a read error. The limits of the CDR3 on the DNA are not certain, so only TCRdb's listed CDR3 is given. The J gene is TRBJ2-7, the V gene TRBV10-2; the table assigns TRBD2, which was not confirmed against the DNA. The germline V gene has CDR1 WSHSY and CDR2 SAAADI. Counting both end residues, the CDR3 totals 12 amino acids. Here the CDR3 reads CASSESLRGSRI.

This clonotype was picked up a small number of times. J is TRBJ1-2 and V is TRBV6-5, with no clear D. Trimming cost V 3 bases and J 3 bases, with 8 bases left between them. The CDR3 consists of 13 residues. The V gene's germline CDR1 is MNHEY and CDR2 SVGAGI. CDR3 DNA sequence: TGTGCCAGCAGTTATTCGGAGGACTATGGCTACACCTTC. This sequence encodes CASSYSEDYGYTF.

This clonotype was found many times. The chain recombines TRBV14 with TRBJ2-7, with 7 bases aligning to TRBD2. The V and J ends lost 1 base and 4 bases, in that order; junction bases with no gene match: 10. This CDR3 contains 16 residues. The germline CDR1 and CDR2 sequences are SGHDN and FVKESK. Here the CDR3 reads CASSQVSSGTFYEQYF. In DNA, the CDR3 is TGTGCCAGCAGCCAAGTATCCAGCGGGACCTTTTACGAGCAGTACTTC.

This clonotype was seen at least ten times. The rearrangement links TRBV12-3 or TRBV12-4 to TRBJ2-7; a possible D gene is TRBD2 (5 bases). This CDR3 has 13 residues. The V end lost 5 bases, the J end lost 3 bases, and 11 bases lay between the germline ends. CDR3 sequence: CASSPDGVYEQYF. The CDR3 bases are TGTGCCAGCAGTCCTGACGGGGTCTACGAGCAGTACTTC.

This clonotype occurred many times. This chain links TRBV12-3 or TRBV12-4 with TRBJ2-1; D perhaps matches TRBD2 (5 bases). Trimming removed 6 bases at V and 7 bases at J, with 19 bases between. The CDR3 is 15 residues long. For the CDR3, the DNA is TGTGCCAGCAGCCCCCTCGCGGAGGCAAGGAATGAGCAGTTCTTC. Its protein is CASSPLAEARNEQFF.

This clonotype was detected only a few times. The chain uses TRBV24-1 and TRBJ2-1; D ambiguous. Trimming removed 2 bases from V and 7 bases from J, with 8 bases in between. Germline CDR1 is KGHDR and CDR2 is SFDVKD. The CDR3 has 13 residues. DNA for the CDR3: TGTGCCACCAGTGATTCCGGGTTTAATGAGCAGTTCTTC. Translating it yields CATSDSGFNEQFF.

There are many counts of this clonotype. The gene calls are TRBV7-9 and TRBJ2-3; either TRBD1 or TRBD2 may fit D (5 bases each). Looked up from germline, CDR1 is SEHNR and CDR2 is FQNEAQ (reference sequence). The V end was cut by 3 bases, the J end by 2 bases, with 12 bases between. The CDR3 runs to 15 residues. CDR3 sequence: CASSLRDLYTDTQYF. The CDR3 DNA sequence: TGTGCCAGCAGCTTGAGGGACCTCTACACAGATACGCAGTATTTT.

This clonotype was recorded many times. V and J are TRBV7-2 and TRBJ2-5; 13 nucleotides align to TRBD2. Germline V gene sequence: CDR1 SGHTA, CDR2 FQGNSA. The CDR3 runs to 16 residues. Trimming cost V 5 bases and J 4 bases; bases outside gene matches: 7. The CDR3 region is CASSPGLAGAGETQYF. The CDR3 DNA reads as TGTGCCAGCAGCCCCGGACTAGCGGGGGCGGGAGAGACCCAGTACTTC.

In this sample, this clonotype turned up many times. The rearrangement joins TRBV20-1 to TRBJ2-1; 10 bases map to TRBD1. CDR1 DFQATT and CDR2 SNEGSKA come from the germline V gene (reference sequence). Trimming took 4 bases from V and 6 from J; bases not matched to a gene: 3. The length of the CDR3 is 13 residues. The CDR3 DNA follows: TGCAGTGCTACCGGGACAGGGGTCAATGAGCAGTTCTTC. Protein product: CSATGTGVNEQFF.

The rearrangement uses TRBV2 and TRBJ2-1, with D possibly matching TRBD2 (5 bases). The CDR3 runs 13 residues. V was trimmed by 8 bases and J by 10 bases, leaving 18 bases between them. CDR1 SNHLY and CDR2 FYNNEI come from the germline V gene. CDR3 DNA sequence: TGTGCCAGCTACTCCCGGGGTATTCGAGAGCAGTTCTTC. This gives the protein CASYSRGIREQFF.

About this clonotype itself: A much larger clone sits a single nucleotide away, making a read error possible. The chain is built from TRBV20-1 and TRBJ2-5, with D unclear. The CDR3 runs 14 residues. CDR1 is DFQATT, CDR2 SNEGSKA, per germline (reference sequence). This chain's CDR3 is CSARAGPNHETQYF. CDR3 coding DNA: TGCAGTGCTAGAGCCGGGCCCAACCATGAGACCCAGTACTTC.

This clonotype has a handful of counts. The chain links TRBV6-1 to TRBJ2-1; TRBD2 agrees at 8 bases. The length of the CDR3 is 16 residues. The V gene's germline CDR1 is MNHNS and CDR2 SASEGT. Trimming at V came to 4 bases and at J to 6 bases, leaving 11 bases not matched to a gene. The CDR3 DNA follows: TGTGCCAGCAGTGCCCCGGCACTAGCGGTTGGCAATGAGCAGTTCTTC. It translates to CASSAPALAVGNEQFF.

The V and J genes are TRBV27 and TRBJ2-2; D is unresolved. Trimming removed 6 bases from V and 5 bases from J, with 4 bases in between. The CDR3 is 11 residues long. Germline V gives CDR1 MNHEY, CDR2 SMNVEV (reference sequence). CDR3 bases: TGTGCCAGCAGAAGTACCGGGGAGCTGTTTTTT. Amino acids: CASRSTGELFF.

This clonotype has a count of ten or more. The V gene is TRBV6-1, the J gene TRBJ2-5, with D tentatively TRBD1 (6 bases). This CDR3 is built from 15 residues. The germline V gene encodes CDR1 MNHNS and CDR2 SASEGT. Trimming took off 4 bases at V and 2 bases at J, with 14 bases between the two ends. CDR3 region: CASSATTGQQETQYF. The CDR3 nucleotides read TGTGCCAGCAGTGCCACCACGGGACAACAAGAGACCCAGTACTTC.

The sample holds many counts of this clonotype. The chain joins TRBV5-1 to TRBJ1-2; TRBD1 might be the D (5 bases). The V gene's germline CDR1 is SGHRS and CDR2 YFSETQ. The ends were cut back, 3 bases at V and 2 bases at J, with 17 bases in the middle. The CDR3 covers 16 residues. The CDR3 is CASSSSQGGWNYGYTF. The CDR3 nucleotides are TGCGCCAGCAGCTCCTCCCAGGGAGGGTGGAACTATGGCTACACCTTC.

This clonotype was picked up many times. The V and J genes are TRBV4-2 and TRBJ2-1, with D uncertain. Germline V CDR1 and CDR2: LGHNA, YNFKEQ. The CDR3 extends over 13 amino acids. Trimming took 0 bases from V and 8 from J, leaving 8 bases between them. Here the CDR3 reads CASSQELLDEQFF. The CDR3 nucleotides read TGTGCCAGCAGCCAAGAACTCCTAGATGAGCAGTTCTTC.

There are many counts of this clonotype. V is TRBV18 and J is TRBJ2-3; D is uncertain. The CDR3 sequence is 13 residues long. Germline CDR1 reads KGHSH; CDR2 reads LQKENI. V was cut by 2 bases and J by 0 bases, with 3 bases left in between. The CDR3 spells CASSPDSTDTQYF. CDR3 DNA sequence: TGTGCCAGCTCACCAGATAGCACAGATACGCAGTATTTT. The full variable domain, rest sourced from reference TRBV18 and TRBJ2-3, is NAGVMQNPRHLVRRRGQEARLRCSPMKGHSHVYWYRQLPEEGLKFMVYLQKENIIDESGMPKERFSAEFPKEGPSILRIQQVVRGDSAAYFCASSPDSTDTQYFGPGTRLTVL.

This clonotype was recorded many times. The genes are TRBV2 and TRBJ2-2; no clear D. The CDR3 sequence is 13 residues long. V was cut by 7 bases and J by 0 bases, with 6 bases left in between. Germline V gives CDR1 SNHLY, CDR2 FYNNEI. CDR3 nucleotides: TGTGCCAGCATCTCTGCGAACACCGGGGAGCTGTTTTTT. This translates into CASISANTGELFF.

This clonotype occurred many times. The J gene is TRBJ1-1, the V gene TRBV12-3 or TRBV12-4; D call uncertain. The CDR3 has 13 residues. The V gene lost 5 bases and the J gene lost 4 bases, with 11 bases spanning the gap. The CDR3 region has the DNA TGTGCCAGCAGTAAAACACGGAGCACTGAAGCTTTCTTT. Protein product: CASSKTRSTEAFF.

In this sample, this clonotype turned up many times. The J gene is TRBJ2-1, the V gene TRBV19; D gene uncertain. Per the germline V gene, CDR1 is LNHDA and CDR2 is SQIVND (reference sequence). This CDR3 is built from 12 residues. Trimming pared 3 bases from V and 8 bases from J, leaving 8 bases between. In DNA form, the CDR3 reads TGTGCCAGTAGTATCTTTGTGGATGAGCAGTTCTTC. It specifies CASSIFVDEQFF.

This clonotype was seen many times. The chain employs TRBV6-5 and TRBJ1-4, with D perhaps matching TRBD1 (5 bases). Germline CDR1 MNHEY, CDR2 SVGAGI. This CDR3 is built from 15 residues. Deletions cut 2 bases from V and 7 bases from J, with 14 bases between. CDR3 protein: CASSYVGQGSEKLFF. In DNA form, the CDR3 reads TGTGCCAGCAGTTACGTTGGGCAGGGTAGTGAAAAACTGTTTTTT.

The V gene is TRBV14, the J gene TRBJ2-6; D gene uncertain. The germline V and J ends were trimmed by 0 bases and 0 bases, with 6 bases remaining between them. The length of the CDR3 is 16 residues. The V gene's germline CDR1 is SGHDN and CDR2 FVKESK. For the CDR3, the DNA is TGTGCCAGCAGCCAAGACGGCGTCTCTGGGGCCAACGTCCTGACTTTC. It specifies CASSQDGVSGANVLTF.

This clonotype was found a few times. The rearrangement links TRBV14 to TRBJ1-5; weak D call: TRBD1 (6 bases). Per the germline V gene, CDR1 is SGHDN and CDR2 is FVKESK. Trimming pared 3 bases from V and 3 bases from J, leaving 9 bases between. The CDR3 consists of 14 residues. The DNA for the CDR3 is TGTGCCAGCAGCCACGGGGGCCTCAATCAGCCCCAGCATTTT. It translates to CASSHGGLNQPQHF.